The rows below give T cell receptor beta chains drawn from one sample of a study of blood T cell repertoires in COVID-19. Measured with immunoSEQ multiplex PCR; TCRdb has only the in-frame clones, and not every one. This sample has approximately 270,000 clones; 75% to 90% occur once, and the top ten carry roughly 0.8%. Sequences were obtained from peripheral blood. The receptors stem from a man in his thirties or forties with acute or convalescent COVID-19. Each CDR3 is given with its conserved first and last residue. The D gene is left open where the match is weak. Where a row states a size, it is once, few, many or the class of an expanded clone; other rows omit it.

J gene | V gene | D gene | clone size | CDR3 DNA | CDR3 protein
TRBJ1-4 | TRBV5-1 | - | - | TGCGCCAGCAGCCCTGCTGGGGCTGGATTGGAAAAACTGTTTTTT | CASSPAGAGLEKLFF
TRBJ2-1 | TRBV19 | TRBD2 | - | TGTGCCAGTAGTACAGGATTAGCGGGGGGGATATACAATGAGCAGTTCTTC | CASSTGLAGGIYNEQFF
TRBJ1-1 | TRBV5-1 | - | - | TGCGCCAGCAGCTTGAGGCAGGAAGGTCCGGCTTTCTTT | CASSLRQEGPAFF
TRBJ2-7 | TRBV27 | TRBD1 | - | TGTGCCAGCAGCCTTTCAGGGGGCGAGCAGTACTTC | CASSLSGGEQYF
TRBJ2-7 | TRBV28 | TRBD1 | - | TGTGCCAGCAGTCTGGGGACAGGGGGACGAGCGGGAGTGGGCTACGAGCAGTACTTC | CASSLGTGGRAGVGYEQYF
TRBJ2-7 | TRBV11-1 | - | - | TGTGCCAGCAGCTTTAGCGGCTACGAGCAGTACTTC | CASSFSGYEQYF
TRBJ1-1 | TRBV7-6 | - | once | TGTGCCAGCAGCTCTCTAACAGGCATCAGCGCTTTCTTT | CASSSLTGISAFF
TRBJ2-1 | TRBV28 | - | - | TGTGCCAGCAGTCCCCCTTTCTACAATGAGCAGTTCTTC | CASSPPFYNEQFF
TRBJ1-1 | TRBV7-9 | - | - | TGTGCCAGCAGTCCGGGGGGGACTGAAGCTTTCTTT | CASSPGGTEAFF
TRBJ2-1 | TRBV27 | - | - | TGTGCCAGCAGTCCCCCGGGACAAATTTTCTCCTACAATGAGCAGTTCTTC | CASSPPGQIFSYNEQFF
TRBJ2-4 | TRBV5-8 | TRBD2 | - | TGTGCCAGCAGCAATATCCCCGGGAGGGGTTCGTACTTC | CASSNIPGRGSYF
TRBJ2-5 | TRBV11-1 | - | - | TGTGCCAGCAGCTTAGCGTACTCAGGGTCTGAGACCCAGTACTTC | CASSLAYSGSETQYF
TRBJ2-1 | TRBV4-2 | - | - | TGTGCCAGCAGCCAGGGACATGGGGACAATGAGCAGTTCTTC | CASSQGHGDNEQFF
TRBJ2-7 | TRBV6-6 | - | - | TGTGCCAGCAGTTACAACAGGGACTACGAGCAGTACTTC | CASSYNRDYEQYF
TRBJ1-4 | TRBV18 | - | few | TGTGCCAGCTCACCGATTGCACTTAATGAAAAACTGTTTTTT | CASSPIALNEKLFF
TRBJ2-3 | TRBV9 | TRBD2 | - | TGTGCCAGCAGCGTAGTCGGACTAGCGGGAGTAGATACGCAGTATTTT | CASSVVGLAGVDTQYF
TRBJ1-6 | TRBV5-5 | - | - | TGTGCCAGCAGCTTGGTGGGAGGCGGGGCCGATAATTCACCCCTCCACTTT | CASSLVGGGADNSPLHF
TRBJ1-1 | TRBV30 | - | - | TGTGCCTGGAGTGTGGGGGGTACCCTCGCCACTGAAGCTTTCTTT | CAWSVGGTLATEAFF
TRBJ2-2 | TRBV24-1 | - | - | TGTGCCACCGGCGCGACTTACACCGGGGAGCTGTTTTTT | CATGATYTGELFF
TRBJ2-5 | TRBV5-5 | TRBD1 | - | TGTGCCAGCAGCTTAGGAAGGACAGGGAACCAAGAGACCCAGTACTTC | CASSLGRTGNQETQYF
TRBJ2-7 | TRBV5-1 | - | - | TGCGCCAGCAGCTTGGCCAGGGGTGGAAACGAGCAGTACTTC | CASSLARGGNEQYF
TRBJ2-7 | TRBV18 | TRBD2 | few | TGTGCCAGCTCACAAATTAGCGGGAGGGCCGAAGTGCAGTACTTC | CASSQISGRAEVQYF
TRBJ1-5 | TRBV6-5 | TRBD1 | - | TGTGCCAGCAGTCCACGGACAGGGATGCAGCCCCAGCATTTT | CASSPRTGMQPQHF
TRBJ2-7 | TRBV5-1 | - | - | TGCGCCAGCAGCTTGGCTGTGGCAGGGCTAGGACGGTCCTACGAGCAGTACTTC | CASSLAVAGLGRSYEQYF
TRBJ2-3 | TRBV6-6 | - | - | TGTGCCAGCAGTTTCGGACAGTACACAGATACGCAGTATTTT | CASSFGQYTDTQYF
TRBJ2-7 | TRBV28 | TRBD2 | - | TGTGCCAGCAGTCGACCTACTAGCGGGAGCTACTACGAGCAGTACTTC | CASSRPTSGSYYEQYF
TRBJ1-4 | TRBV28 | - | once | TGTGCCAGCATCCAGGGTCTTAGACTGTTTTTT | CASIQGLRLFF
TRBJ2-5 | TRBV5-1 | - | - | TGCGCCAGCAGCTGGAGACAGGCAGAAGAGACCCAGTACTTC | CASSWRQAEETQYF
TRBJ2-7 | TRBV2 | - | - | TGTGCCAGCAGAAGAACCCCGGGAGCGCGGGTTTACGAGCAGTACTTC | CASRRTPGARVYEQYF
TRBJ1-1 | TRBV2 | TRBD1 | - | TGTGCCAGCAGAACCGGGACAGGGGTTTTGAGCACTGAAGCTTTCTTT | CASRTGTGVLSTEAFF
TRBJ2-3 | TRBV7-9 | TRBD1 | - | TGTGCCAGCACCCCAGGGGGTAGCACAGATACGCAGTATTTT | CASTPGGSTDTQYF
TRBJ1-2 | TRBV3-1/TRBV3-2 | TRBD1 | - | TGTGCCAGCAGCAGACAGGGGGAGGTCTATGGCTACACCTTC | CASSRQGEVYGYTF
TRBJ2-3 | TRBV11-2 | TRBD1 | few | TGTGCCAGCAGCCCAGGACAGGTGAACACAGATACGCAGTATTTT | CASSPGQVNTDTQYF
TRBJ2-1 | TRBV7-2 | - | once | TGTGCCAGCAGCTTGCAGGCCCTCAAGGAGCAGTTCTTC | CASSLQALKEQFF
TRBJ2-5 | TRBV11-2 | TRBD2 | - | TGTGCCAGCGGGACTAGCGGGTACCAAGAGACCCAGTACTTC | CASGTSGYQETQYF
TRBJ2-4 | TRBV30 | TRBD2 | - | TGTGCCTGGAGTGATGTCCTAGCGGGAGGAGTAGCCAAAAACATTCAGTACTTC | CAWSDVLAGGVAKNIQYF
TRBJ2-7 | TRBV4-1 | - | - | TGCGCCAGCAGCCAAGAGCGGCAGGGCGGCATGTACGAGCAGTACTTC | CASSQERQGGMYEQYF
TRBJ1-6 | TRBV7-8 | - | few | TGTGCCAGCAGCCCTGCGGTGGCGGCCAGCTCCTATAATTCACCCCTCCACTTT | CASSPAVAASSYNSPLHF
TRBJ2-1 | TRBV28 | TRBD1 | - | TGTGCCAGCAGTTTATACGGGACAGGCTCCTACAATGAGCAGTTCTTC | CASSLYGTGSYNEQFF
TRBJ2-5 | TRBV9 | TRBD1 | - | TGTGCCAGCAACGGGACAGGGATGAAGACCCAGTACTTC | CASNGTGMKTQYF
TRBJ1-3 | TRBV5-1 | TRBD1 | - | TGCGCCAGCAGCTTAACAGGGGATCGCTCTGGAAACACCATATATTTT | CASSLTGDRSGNTIYF
TRBJ1-1 | TRBV28 | TRBD1 | - | TGTGCCAGCACCACCCGGGCAACAGGGTGGGTAGGACAGGATAGAGCCACTGAAGCTTTCTTT | CASTTRATGWVGQDRATEAFF
TRBJ1-1 | TRBV19 | - | - | TGTGCCAGTAGCTCTACGGGGTCGGGCAACACTGAAGCTTTCTTT | CASSSTGSGNTEAFF
TRBJ1-2 | TRBV6-5 | - | - | TGTGCCAGCAGCCGAGACAGGAGGTCCGGCTACACCTTC | CASSRDRRSGYTF
TRBJ1-2 | TRBV27 | - | - | TGTGCCAGCAGTCCGCGCGGGGGGAACTATGGCTACACCTTC | CASSPRGGNYGYTF